This note documents a single T cell receptor (beta chain) sequence. This clone was detected a few times. It has no known antigen specificity. No much larger clone is present one base from it, and per-base qualities are unavailable. The data are from a study of CD8+ T cells in alopecia areata listed by TCRdb under 2018. Concerning the study at large: Treated patients were enrolled in an open-label pilot trial of oral tofacitinib at 5 to 10 mg twice daily for moderate-to-severe alopecia areata. Patients received tofacitinib for 6 to 18 months and were then followed off drug for 6 months to check for delayed response and recurrence. In treated patients, disease severity was measured using the SALT score, which gives the percentage of scalp surface area affected. The study used high-throughput TCRbeta sequencing to examine T cell clonal expansion in alopecia areata, in both the C3H/HeJ mouse model and human patients. Scalp tissue and sorted CD4+ and CD8+ peripheral blood T cells from patchy and totalis/universalis alopecia areata patients and from healthy controls were covered by human TCRbeta sequencing. Biopsies were taken from tofacitinib-treated patients at baseline and again at 4 and 24 weeks into treatment, and several of those patients also had a later scalp biopsy. Scalp clonality was compared across normal scalp (n=4), patchy alopecia areata scalp (n=8), and alopecia totalis/universalis scalp (n=8). The RNA source kit depended on sample type: the PAXgene miRNA kit for fixed scalp, the miRNeasy kit for PBMCs, and the RNeasy kit for mouse skin. Amplification of TCRbeta CDR3 regions was done by immunoSEQ multiplex PCR using 35 Vbeta forward primers and 13 Jbeta reverse primers.

The library was prepared using the immunoSEQ multiplex PCR assay. For TCR sequencing, RNA was extracted from every sample and reverse transcribed into cDNA to serve as template. SuperScript III was used to make first-strand cDNA, primed with a 2:1 mix of oligo-dT and random hexamers. A synthetic immune receptor repertoire was used to assess amplification bias, and residual bias was removed computationally. The authors' pipeline ran thus. After raw reads were preprocessed to remove errors, the CDR3 was defined following IMGT conventions as running from the conserved cysteine to phenylalanine. To get clonality, Shannon entropy was normalized by log2 of the number of productive unique TCRs and the result was subtracted from 1. CD4 or CD8 identity of scalp clones was inferred by cross-referencing scalp TCRbeta sequences with sorted blood CD4 and CD8 repertoires. The table comes from immuneACCESS by way of TCRdb, which keeps in-frame sequences with V and J called. Part of the clones is missing from these tables; in studies checked, under half for an unresolved V gene and the rest for unknown reasons. Clonal size and the V and J genes are those of that table, whereas D and trimming came from the DNA. The table for this sample lists 50,000 to 65,000 clones; 46% of them were counted only once. The ten largest clones add up to roughly 20% of the sample.

Study-wide findings and limitations: Shared TCR sequences between patients were less evident than in mice, which may be partly attributable to HLA diversity in the patient population. Because the treated cohort was small and had only one nonresponder, larger studies are needed to examine links between baseline CD8+ expansion and response. Scalp clonality and the number of expanded CD8+ clones among the top 100 scalp clones were significantly decreased by tofacitinib. Unlike mouse skin, which is dominated by gammadelta T cells, normal human skin has resident alphabeta T cells that are also sequenced, and this complicates analysis of the scalp TCR repertoire. Compared with normal scalp, lesional scalp, particularly in alopecia totalis/universalis, had higher clonality and more expanded CD8+ clones, which suggests antigenic drive. Many expanded lesional clones persisted in scalp and blood during tofacitinib treatment, which may partly explain relapse after stopping treatment.

This sample's treatment or condition label indicates: oral pan-JAK inhibitor, 5-10 mg twice daily. From alopecia areata patients, peripheral blood was collected along with lesional scalp punch biopsies. After PBMCs were isolated by density centrifugation and stained for CD3, CD4 and CD8, a FACSAria was used to sort CD4+ and CD8+ T cells. The specimen comprised CD8+ T cells sorted from blood, sampled at approximately week 36, from a patient treated with tofacitinib. The receptor was derived from a human donor with alopecia areata.

The DNA is TGTGCCTGGAGTTCCAGAACCGGGACTAGCGTCCACGGTGAGCAGTTCTTC. Its protein reads: CAWSSRTGTSVHGEQFF. This receptor chain uses TRBV30 and TRBJ2-1; TRBD2 fits 10 bases in the junction. CDR1 and CDR2, per the germline V gene (reference sequence), are GTSNPN and SVGIG. V is pruned by 2 bases and J by 9 bases, leaving 16 bases of the junction without a gene match. Taken from cysteine to phenylalanine, the CDR3 has 17 residues. This entry keeps only the CDR3 DNA: 51 bases, framed from base 1.